This T cell receptor (beta chain) was found in a study of blood T cell repertoires in COVID-19. Study details: Samples came from the United States, Italy and Spain, spanning acute and convalescent COVID-19. From T cells, B-cell-depleted T cells, or PBMCs came the material, which was cDNA or gDNA.

The count of this clone is one. Germline lookup yields CDR1 LGHDT and CDR2 YNNKEL (reference sequence). The CDR3 length is 18 residues. The junction had 8 bases not matched to a gene; V was cut back by 1 base and J by 1 base. Per the original data handling: Estimation of nucleated cell counts relied on the amplification of reference gene primers. Sequenced by immunoSEQ multiplex PCR; TCRdb stores in-frame clones only, minus some. V and J calls and clone size are as listed in that table; D and trimming were resolved from the DNA. Of 200,000 to 250,000 clones in the sample, around 83% are singletons; the top ten hold 3.4%.

The sequencing input was peripheral blood. J is TRBJ2-1 and V is TRBV3-1 (or the pseudogene TRBV3-2); 9 positions agree with TRBD2. This clonotype was sampled from a young woman with acute or convalescent COVID-19. The DNA for the CDR3 is TGTGCCAGCAGCCAAGTTGGGGGCGGGAGGGGGTCCTACAATGAGCAGTTCTTC. This sequence encodes CASSQVGGGRGSYNEQFF.